Here is one T cell receptor beta chain with its context. This specimen comes from a study of OX40 agonist ivuxolimab in advanced cancers. Turning to the study itself: Of mixed ages from about 23 to 79 and averaging about 65 years, the group was approximately 84% male.

Sequencing used immunoSEQ multiplex PCR; TCRdb keeps in-frame clones, though not all of them. Here the sample spans around 46,000 clones, 90% to 95% being singletons. The germline V and J ends were trimmed by 4 bases and 4 bases, with 12 bases remaining between them. The CDR3 has 14 residues. CDR1 and CDR2 from the germline V gene are SGHKS and YYEKEE (reference sequence). This rearrangement joins TRBV5-5 to TRBJ1-5; D perhaps matches TRBD1 (5 bases). This clonotype was obtained from an adult with an advanced solid tumor such as melanoma, head and neck, liver or kidney cancer. Material: CD4+ or CD8+ T cells sorted from blood, obtained in a trial of the OX40 agonist ivuxolimab. This chain's CDR3 is CASSPTGGNQPQHF. CDR3 in DNA: TGTGCCAGCAGCCCAACCGGGGGGAATCAGCCCCAGCATTTT.